This TCR beta chain was recorded in a study of blood T cells in healthy people across ages (dated by TCRdb to the mid-2010s). The study in broad terms: Template switching captured roughly one uniquely barcoded TCR beta cDNA molecule per two T cells in model experiments. The study measured age-related changes in TCR beta repertoire diversity using deep sequencing normalized with unique cDNA molecular identifiers. The donors were divided into four age groups: young (average around 16 years), middle-aged (over 35), aged (about 56) and long-lived (around 80). Donors of different ages were randomly distributed across sequencing lanes to avoid experimental bias. Using the same blood draw, the study looked at two additional independent replicas of 1 million unique cDNA reads for two donors, one aged 18 to 30 and the other aged 80 or older.

Beyond this particular receptor, the publication reports: The percentage of naive T cells measured by flow cytometry correlated strongly with observed TCR beta diversity. Estimates of total diversity based on one million sequenced T cells were regarded as lower bounds and as underestimates. Because the CMV infection status of the donors was unknown, age-related changes in expanded clonotypes may potentially have been confounded. Compared with the aged group, more naive CD4+ T cells, fewer expanded clones and increased TCR diversity were shown by the long-lived group, suggesting age selection. Because profiling used bulk unsorted PBMCs, naive and antigen-experienced compartments could not be compared conclusively. As age increased, observed TCR beta diversity per million T cells dropped in a roughly linear way, and a significant reduction was already evident by age 40.

With respect to this clonotype: Its antigen has not been determined. The record has no base qualities; no much larger clone is one base away.

The 40 or so donors, aged about 6 to 95 years, were systemically healthy Caucasian individuals from Russia. Ten milliliters of peripheral blood were drawn from each donor into EDTA-treated Vacutainer tubes. Ficoll-Paque density-gradient centrifugation was used to isolate PBMCs, with at least 7 million per sample. Total RNA, at least 6 micrograms per sample, was extracted from PBMCs with Trizol reagent. The percentages of naive CD45RAhigh/CD27high T cells were determined by flow cytometry on a PBMC aliquot from every donor. The junction shows trimming of 4 bases on V and 3 bases on J, and the gene matches do not reach 9 bases of it. CDR1 and CDR2 are read off the germline V gene (reference sequence) as LGHDT and YNNKEL. The CDR3, cysteine through phenylalanine, is 16 amino acids long. The kept DNA is CDR3 alone, 48 bases in frame from the first base. Library construction relied on 5' RACE. Sequenced on an Illumina HiSeq 2500. A second PCR of about 6 to 11 cycles was performed with a sample-barcoded 5' primer and a J-beta primer mix. A template-switch 5' adaptor carrying 12 random nucleotides introduced a unique molecular identifier onto each TCR beta cDNA molecule. Each sample yielded at least 2.5 million CDR3-containing paired-end reads. First-strand cDNA synthesis was performed from all RNA using the Mint cDNA synthesis kit, with priming by a TRBC-specific oligonucleotide. Following uracil-DNA glycosylase treatment, all cDNA underwent a first 18-cycle PCR with the universal primers M1SS and BC2_uni_R. Turning to the authors' computational methods: Normalization of each sample was performed by random selection of 1 million high-quality reads, each carrying a distinct molecular identifier. Instead of being binned into consensus sequences, reads that shared molecular identifiers were thrown out. MiTCR, run with a Q25 quality threshold and the strictest error-elimination algorithm, handled CDR3 identification, clonotype clustering and error correction. Lower-bound total TCR beta diversity was estimated with a nonparametric unseen species model using Euler transformation. TCRdb reran the public reads through fastp at Q25 and MiXCR, keeping productive beta chains. All rows with the same CDR3 protein become a single entry with the most common DNA and genes. The V and J calls come from TCRdb's annotation, not from the publication. The sample table records about 1 million distinct CDR3 sequences; around 45% of these occur just once. The ten largest clonotypes hold approximately 17% of the sample.

The sample was blood. The sequence came from a woman aged 55-69 years in good health. The sequence is built from TRBV3-1 and TRBJ2-7; the junction holds 10 bases that match TRBD2. The sequenced DNA is TGTGCCAGCAGCCGAGAACGGACTAGCGGTAGCTACGAGCAGTACTTC. This translates into CASSRERTSGSYEQYF.